This T cell receptor (beta chain) is drawn from a study of T cell changes during pregnancy in multiple sclerosis. Generated by immunoSEQ multiplex PCR, the TCRdb table keeps only in-frame clones and is missing some. The repertoire holds tens of thousands of clones, with around 92% as singletons. Germline loops: CDR1 LGHNA, CDR2 YNFKEQ. V lost 4 bases, J lost 5 bases, and 8 bases stayed unmatched. The CDR3 extends over 16 amino acids. The sequence was collected from a female donor in good health, enrolled as a control in a pregnancy study. The V gene is TRBV4-2, the J gene TRBJ1-1; 12 bases align to TRBD1. Sequenced material: CD4+ T cells from peripheral blood mononuclear cells, taken after pregnancy. The chain's CDR3 is CASSRGTGGAGTEAFF. CDR3 in DNA: TGTGCCAGCAGCCGAGGGACAGGGGGCGCGGGGACTGAAGCTTTCTTT.